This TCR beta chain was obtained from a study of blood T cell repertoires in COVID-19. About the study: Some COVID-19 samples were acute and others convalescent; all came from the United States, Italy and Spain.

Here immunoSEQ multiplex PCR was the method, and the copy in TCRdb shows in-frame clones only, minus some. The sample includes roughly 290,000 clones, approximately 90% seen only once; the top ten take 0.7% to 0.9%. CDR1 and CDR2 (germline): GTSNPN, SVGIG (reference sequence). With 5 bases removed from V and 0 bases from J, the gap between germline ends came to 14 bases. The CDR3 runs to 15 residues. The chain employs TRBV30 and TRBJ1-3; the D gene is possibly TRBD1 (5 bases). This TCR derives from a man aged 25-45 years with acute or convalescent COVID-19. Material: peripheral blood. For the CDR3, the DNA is TGTGCCTGGGATAACAGGATTGTCTCTGGAAACACCATATATTTT. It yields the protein CAWDNRIVSGNTIYF.